These 13 T cell receptor beta chains originate from one sample sequenced in a study of blood T cell repertoires in COVID-19. Clones were read by immunoSEQ multiplex PCR, and TCRdb kept only the in-frame ones, dropping some. This repertoire shows fewer than 350,000 clones, around nine tenths found once; its top ten account for approximately 1%. The sample comprised PBMCs or T cells enriched from blood (not recorded which). The receptor source for this set is a woman younger than 45 who had been exposed to COVID-19.

The rearrangement uses TRBV3-1 (or the pseudogene TRBV3-2) and TRBJ2-3; D possibly corresponds to TRBD1 (6 bases). CDR1 LGHDT and CDR2 YNNKEL come from the germline V gene (reference sequence). This CDR3 contains 15 residues. V lost 3 bases and J 1 base, leaving 11 bases between the germline ends. In DNA, the CDR3 is TGTGCCAGCAGCCACAGGGGTCTAGGCACAGATACGCAGTATTTT. Amino acid sequence: CASSHRGLGTDTQYF.

Here the CDR3 reads CASSLVGRGGTEAFF. The CDR3 DNA follows: TGTGCCAGCAGCTTGGTCGGCAGGGGCGGCACTGAAGCTTTCTTT. The chain recombines TRBV5-6 with TRBJ1-1; a possible D gene is TRBD1 (6 bases). The CDR3 runs to 15 residues. Germline assignment: CDR1 SGHDT and CDR2 YYEEEE. With 0 bases removed from V and 4 bases from J, the gap between germline ends came to 13 bases.

The chain combines TRBV10-3 with TRBJ2-7; TRBD1 matches 8 bases. CDR3 length: 13 amino acids. J lost 7 bases, V lost 4 bases, and 6 bases had no gene match. Germline loops: CDR1 ENHRY, CDR2 SYGVKD. CDR3 DNA sequence: TGTGCCATCAGTGGGGGAAACAGGGGGGAGCAGTACTTC. Encoded protein: CAISGGNRGEQYF.

The rearrangement joins TRBV3-1 (or the pseudogene TRBV3-2) to TRBJ2-7; D is unclear. This CDR3 is 12 amino acids long. The V and J ends lost 4 bases and 2 bases respectively, with 6 bases between them. CDR1 LGHDT and CDR2 YNNKEL come from the germline V gene (reference sequence). DNA of the CDR3: TGTGCCAGCAGCCGTCAAACCTACGAGCAGTACTTC. This sequence encodes CASSRQTYEQYF.

The chain uses TRBV29-1 and TRBJ2-7, with 11 nucleotides matching TRBD2. V lost 6 bases to trimming and J lost 4 bases; unmatched junction nucleotides: 11. Germline CDR1 reads SQVTM; CDR2 reads ANQGSEA. The CDR3 extends over 15 amino acids. The DNA for the CDR3 is TGCAGCGTACTAACTAGCGGGAGTATGGCTTACGAGCAGTACTTC. Translation: CSVLTSGSMAYEQYF.

V and J are TRBV7-9 and TRBJ2-7; 9 bases are shared with TRBD1. The junction had 5 bases not matched to a gene; V was cut back by 5 bases and J by 6 bases. CDR1 and CDR2 from the germline V gene are SEHNR and FQNEAQ (reference sequence). There are 13 residues in the CDR3. The CDR3 DNA follows: TGTGCCAGCAGCACCCCGACAGGGGGCGAGCAGTACTTC. This translates into CASSTPTGGEQYF. The whole variable domain, remainder taken from reference TRBV7-9 and TRBJ2-7, is DTGVSQNPRHKITKRGQNVTFRCDPISEHNRLYWYRQTLGQGPEFLTYFQNEAQLEKSRLLSDRFSAERPKGSFSTLEIQRTEQGDSAMYLCASSTPTGGEQYFGPGTRLTVT.

The V and J genes are TRBV19 and TRBJ1-5; maybe TRBD1 (5 bases). The V gene lost 6 bases and the J gene lost 5 bases, with 8 bases spanning the gap. The CDR3 sequence is 12 residues long. Germline V CDR1 and CDR2: LNHDA, SQIVND (reference sequence). The CDR3 coding sequence is TGTGCCAGTAGGGACATCCATCAGCCCCAGCATTTT. It encodes CASRDIHQPQHF.

V is TRBV28 and J is TRBJ2-7, with D possibly being TRBD1 (5 bases). Germline CDR1 and CDR2: MDHEN and SYDVKM. V dropped 7 bases and J dropped 0 bases, with 19 bases sitting between them. The CDR3 totals 16 residues. In DNA, the CDR3 is TGTGCCAGCACCCTCCCCGGCACAGGATACTCCTACGAGCAGTACTTC. Translating gives CASTLPGTGYSYEQYF.

The chain is built from TRBV12-3 or TRBV12-4 and TRBJ2-5; D gene uncertain. The CDR3 has 13 amino acids. Trimming removed 4 bases at V and 5 bases at J, with 11 bases between. CDR3 protein: CASSSPGEETQYF. As DNA, the CDR3 is TGTGCCAGCAGTTCCCCCGGTGAGGAGACCCAGTACTTC.

This rearrangement joins TRBV9 to TRBJ2-7; 12 positions match TRBD2. Germline V gene sequence: CDR1 SGDLS, CDR2 YYNGEE. With V trimmed by 3 bases and J by 2 bases, 0 bases remained unmatched. The CDR3 has 14 amino acids. In DNA form, the CDR3 reads TGTGCCAGCAGCGCTAGCGGGAGGGCCTACGAGCAGTACTTC. It encodes CASSASGRAYEQYF.

V is TRBV19 and J is TRBJ1-3; D is possibly TRBD1 (5 bases). The V end was cut by 3 bases, the J end by 1 base, with 13 bases between. This CDR3 is 16 amino acids long. Germline V lookup: CDR1 LNHDA, CDR2 SQIVND (reference sequence). In nucleotides, the CDR3 is TGTGCCAGTAGTATCGCCGGCGGGGGATCTGGAAACACCATATATTTT. It is translated as CASSIAGGGSGNTIYF.

This clone is a singleton in its sample. The rearrangement joins TRBV6-5 to TRBJ1-4; TRBD1 is a possible D gene (6 bases). Germline-derived CDR1 and CDR2 are MNHEY and SVGAGI. This CDR3 region has 15 residues. Trimming left V 2 bases short and J 2 bases short, with 9 bases between. The CDR3 protein is CASSYRGGTNEKLFF. The CDR3 DNA follows: TGTGCCAGCAGTTACCGGGGGGGCACTAATGAAAAACTGTTTTTT.

This clone was seen once. V gene TRBV12-5 combines with J gene TRBJ2-5; 12 bases align to TRBD2. Germline trimming cut 4 bases from V and 5 bases from J; bases unmatched to any gene: 2. Germline CDR1 and CDR2: LGHNT and FRNRAP. This CDR3 contains 14 residues. DNA of the CDR3: TGTGCTAGTGGTTCCGGGACTAGCGGGGAGACCCAGTACTTC. It encodes CASGSGTSGETQYF.